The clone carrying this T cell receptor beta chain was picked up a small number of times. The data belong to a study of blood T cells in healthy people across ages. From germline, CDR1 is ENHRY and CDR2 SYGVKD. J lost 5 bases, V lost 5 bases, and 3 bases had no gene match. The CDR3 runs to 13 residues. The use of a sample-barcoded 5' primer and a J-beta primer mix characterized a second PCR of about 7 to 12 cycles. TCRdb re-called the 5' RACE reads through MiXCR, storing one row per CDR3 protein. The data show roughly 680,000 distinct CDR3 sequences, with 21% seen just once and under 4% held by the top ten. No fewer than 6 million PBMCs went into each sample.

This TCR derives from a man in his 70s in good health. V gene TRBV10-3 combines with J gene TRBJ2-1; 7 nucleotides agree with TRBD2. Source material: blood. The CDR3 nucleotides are TGTGCCATCAGTCCGGGACTAAACAATGAGCAGTTCTTC. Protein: CAISPGLNNEQFF.